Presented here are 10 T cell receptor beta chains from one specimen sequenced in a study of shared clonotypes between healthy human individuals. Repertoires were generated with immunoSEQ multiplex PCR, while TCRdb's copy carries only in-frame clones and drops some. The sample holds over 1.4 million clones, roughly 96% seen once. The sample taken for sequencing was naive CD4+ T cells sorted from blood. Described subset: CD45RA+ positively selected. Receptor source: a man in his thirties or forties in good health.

DNA for the CDR3: TGTGCCAGCAGCCAACGAGGGGGAGGCTACACCTTC. The encoded protein is CASSQRGGGYTF. V gene TRBV14 combines with J gene TRBJ1-2; D may be TRBD1 (6 bases). Germline values: CDR1 SGHDN, CDR2 FVKESK. V was shortened by 2 bases and J by 8 bases, with 9 bases between the two germline ends. The CDR3 length is 12 residues.

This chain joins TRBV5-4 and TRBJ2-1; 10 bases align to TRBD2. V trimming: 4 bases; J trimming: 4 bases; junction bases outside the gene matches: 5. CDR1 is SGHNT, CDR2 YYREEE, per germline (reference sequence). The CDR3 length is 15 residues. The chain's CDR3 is CASSPRTSGYNEQFF. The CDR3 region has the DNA TGTGCCAGCAGCCCGAGGACTAGCGGTTACAATGAGCAGTTCTTC.

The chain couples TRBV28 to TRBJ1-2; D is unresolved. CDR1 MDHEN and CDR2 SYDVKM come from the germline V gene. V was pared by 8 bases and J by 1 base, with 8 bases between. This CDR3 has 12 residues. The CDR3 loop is CASQRDNYGYTF. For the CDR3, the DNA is TGTGCCAGCCAGAGGGATAACTATGGCTACACCTTC.

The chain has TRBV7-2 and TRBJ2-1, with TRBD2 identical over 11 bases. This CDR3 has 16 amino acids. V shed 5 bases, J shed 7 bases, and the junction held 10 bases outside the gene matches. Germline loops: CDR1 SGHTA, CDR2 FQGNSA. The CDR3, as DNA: TGTGCCAGCAGCGCAACTGTAGCGGGAGGGTTGAATGAGCAGTTCTTC. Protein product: CASSATVAGGLNEQFF.

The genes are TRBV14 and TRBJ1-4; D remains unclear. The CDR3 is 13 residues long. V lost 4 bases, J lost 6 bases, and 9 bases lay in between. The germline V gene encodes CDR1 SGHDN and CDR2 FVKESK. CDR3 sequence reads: CASSRAGYEKLFF. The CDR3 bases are TGTGCCAGCAGCCGGGCGGGCTATGAAAAACTGTTTTTT. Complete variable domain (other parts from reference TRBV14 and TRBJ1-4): EAGVTQFPSHSVIEKGQTVTLRCDPISGHDNLYWYRRVMGKEIKFLLHFVKESKQDESGMPNNRFLAERTGGTYSTLKVQPAELEDSGVYFCASSRAGYEKLFFGSGTQLSVL.

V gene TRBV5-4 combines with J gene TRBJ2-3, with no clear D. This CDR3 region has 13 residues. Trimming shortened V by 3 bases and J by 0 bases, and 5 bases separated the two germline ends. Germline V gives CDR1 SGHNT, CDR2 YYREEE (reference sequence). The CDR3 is CASSWTSTDTQYF. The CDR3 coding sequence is TGTGCCAGCAGCTGGACCAGCACAGATACGCAGTATTTT.

In DNA, the CDR3 is TGTGCCAGCAGCGCCGGGACTAGCGGGGGGATCTACACAGATACGCAGTATTTT. Residues: CASSAGTSGGIYTDTQYF. This chain uses TRBV9 with TRBJ2-3, with 15 bases aligning to TRBD2. V shed 3 bases, J shed 2 bases, and the junction held 7 bases outside the gene matches. Germline CDR1 and CDR2: SGDLS and YYNGEE. This CDR3 is built from 18 residues.

The CDR3 nucleotides are TGTGCCAGCACACGCAGCGCCTATGGCTACACCTTC. Its protein product is CASTRSAYGYTF. The V and J genes are TRBV6-1 and TRBJ1-2; D remains ambiguous. From germline, CDR1 is MNHNS and CDR2 SASEGT. V lost 7 bases and J 4 bases, leaving 10 bases between the germline ends. This CDR3 has 12 residues.

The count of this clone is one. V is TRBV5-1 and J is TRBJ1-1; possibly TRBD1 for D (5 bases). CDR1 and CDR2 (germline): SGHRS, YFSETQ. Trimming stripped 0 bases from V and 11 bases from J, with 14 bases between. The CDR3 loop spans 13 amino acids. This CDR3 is CASSLVGDQNAFF. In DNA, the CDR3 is TGCGCCAGCAGCTTGGTGGGGGATCAAAATGCTTTCTTT.

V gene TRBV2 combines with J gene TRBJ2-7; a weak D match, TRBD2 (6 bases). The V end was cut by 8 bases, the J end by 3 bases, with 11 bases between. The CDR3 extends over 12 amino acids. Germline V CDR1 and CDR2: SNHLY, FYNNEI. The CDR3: CASGAGYYEQYF. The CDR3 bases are TGTGCCAGCGGGGCGGGGTACTACGAGCAGTACTTC.